Reported below is one T cell receptor beta chain. The isolated RNA, all of it, was reverse transcribed, so expressed TCRB transcripts were what got sequenced. Sequenced by immunoSEQ multiplex PCR; TCRdb stores in-frame clones only, minus some. The sample lists almost 350,000 clones, around a fifth occurring once. This entry belongs to a study of beta chain features in type 1 diabetes. Germline values: CDR1 LNHNV, CDR2 YYDKDF (reference sequence). The V and J ends lost 3 bases and 5 bases respectively, with 13 bases between them. This CDR3 spans 14 amino acids. Material for sequencing was naive CD4+ T cells from blood. The chain links TRBV15 to TRBJ1-2; D may be TRBD1 (6 bases). The TCR comes from a woman between 18 and 29 years old in good health. This CDR3 is CATSRGAQSYGYTF. In DNA form, the CDR3 reads TGTGCCACCAGCAGGGGGGCACAGTCGTATGGCTACACCTTC. Drawing the rest from reference TRBV15 and TRBJ1-2, the complete variable domain is DAMVIQNPRYQVTQFGKPVTLSCSQTLNHNVMYWYQQKSSQAPKLLFHYYDKDFNNEADTPDNFQSRRPNTSFCFLDIRSPGLGDTAMYLCATSRGAQSYGYTFGSGTRLTVV.